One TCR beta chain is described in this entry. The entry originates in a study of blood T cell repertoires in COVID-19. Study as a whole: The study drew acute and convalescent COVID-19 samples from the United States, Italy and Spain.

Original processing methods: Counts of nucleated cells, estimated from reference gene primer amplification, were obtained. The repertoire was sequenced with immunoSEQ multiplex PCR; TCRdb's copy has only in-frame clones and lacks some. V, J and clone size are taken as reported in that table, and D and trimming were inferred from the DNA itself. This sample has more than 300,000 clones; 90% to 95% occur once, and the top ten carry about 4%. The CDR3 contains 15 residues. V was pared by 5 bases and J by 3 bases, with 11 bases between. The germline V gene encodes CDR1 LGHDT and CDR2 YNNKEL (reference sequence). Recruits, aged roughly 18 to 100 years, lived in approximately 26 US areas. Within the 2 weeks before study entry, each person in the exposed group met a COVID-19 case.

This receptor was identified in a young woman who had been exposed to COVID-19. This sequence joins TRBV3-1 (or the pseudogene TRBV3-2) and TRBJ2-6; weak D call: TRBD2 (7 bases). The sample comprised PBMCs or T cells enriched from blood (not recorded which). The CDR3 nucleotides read TGTGCCAGCAGCTACGGGGGGCTTGGGGCCAACGTCCTGACTTTC. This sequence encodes CASSYGGLGANVLTF.